The rows below give T cell receptor beta chains drawn from one sample of a study of blood T cell repertoires in COVID-19. Some clones are missing from TCRdb's copy, which holds only in-frame ones; the method was immunoSEQ multiplex PCR. The repertoire holds hundreds of thousands of clones, with 70% to 90% as singletons. Sequencing was done on a sample of peripheral blood. The source is a woman aged 18-29 years who had recovered from COVID-19. The conserved cysteine and the conserved F or W are not part of the CDR3 here.

TRBJ2-1 TRBV19 ASSPAAGAYEQF
TRBJ2-3 TRBV27 ASSLWSGGQETQY
TRBJ1-4 TRBV5-8 ASSPDSLGEKLF
TRBJ2-7 TRBV11-2 ASSLASYEQY
TRBJ1-1 TRBV30 AWEQGNTEAF
TRBJ2-3 TRBV27 ASSLGTFLAGERTDTQY
TRBJ1-2 TRBV24-1 ATSDRTGYGYT
TRBJ1-2 TRBV27 ASSLGTGGTIYGYT
TRBJ2-7 TRBV7-2 ASSSGGFFEQY
TRBJ1-6 TRBV25-1 ASSDITAGSYNSPLH
TRBJ1-1 TRBV5-5 ASSLFGGGQLNTEAF
TRBJ2-7 TRBV6-5 ASSLELYEQY
TRBJ1-1 TRBV5-1 ASRLREDTEAF
TRBJ2-3 TRBV7-3 ASSHLAGGGTDTQY
TRBJ2-3 TRBV2 ASSVAGGPLKLTQY
TRBJ1-1 TRBV6-5 ASSLQRTGGTEAF
TRBJ2-7 TRBV2 ASTGRSSYEQY
TRBJ2-5 TRBV7-9 ASSLGPTTSEETQY
TRBJ2-2 TRBV29-1 SVEGQGTGELF
TRBJ1-1 TRBV7-9 ASSSLMGGNTEAF
TRBJ2-7 TRBV29-1 SVEAGQGYEQY
TRBJ1-2 TRBV29-1 SVEDGTTNYGYT
TRBJ2-3 TRBV5-1 ATQPGAGAGTDTQY
TRBJ1-1 TRBV12-3/TRBV12-4 ASSHHWNTEAF
TRBJ2-1 TRBV19 ASSMDRYNEQF
TRBJ2-1 TRBV4-3 ASSPGTSGSDEQF
TRBJ2-5 TRBV6-4 ASKETQY
TRBJ1-1 TRBV2 ASNWGQGDTEAF
TRBJ2-7 TRBV30 AWSGGSYEQY
TRBJ2-1 TRBV6-2/TRBV6-3 ASSYARGGVINEQF
TRBJ2-1 TRBV7-3 ASSLVATEQF
TRBJ2-2 TRBV6-5 ASSSRLKNTGELF